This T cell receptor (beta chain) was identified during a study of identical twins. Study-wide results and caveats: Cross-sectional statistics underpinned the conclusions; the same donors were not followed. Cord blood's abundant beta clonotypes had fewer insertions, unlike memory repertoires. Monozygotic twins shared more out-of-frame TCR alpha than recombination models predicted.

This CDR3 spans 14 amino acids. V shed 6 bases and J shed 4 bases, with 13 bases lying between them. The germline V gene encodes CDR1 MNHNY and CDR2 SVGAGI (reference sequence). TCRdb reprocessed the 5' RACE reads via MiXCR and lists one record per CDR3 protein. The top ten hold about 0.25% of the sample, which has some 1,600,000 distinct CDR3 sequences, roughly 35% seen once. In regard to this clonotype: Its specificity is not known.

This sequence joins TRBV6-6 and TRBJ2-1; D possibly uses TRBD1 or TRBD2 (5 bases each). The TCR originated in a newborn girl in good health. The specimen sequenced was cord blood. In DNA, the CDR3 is TGTGCCAGCAGATCAGGGACCCTTTACAATGAGCAGTTCTTC. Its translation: CASRSGTLYNEQFF.